The 26 T cell receptor beta chains below were found in one sample sequenced in a study of metastatic and nonmetastatic thyroid tumors. All patients were untreated before thyroid surgery. Via MiXCR, TCRdb re-called the PCR reads. The sample has 40,000 to 45,000 clones, 3% to 3.5% seen once. Specimen: blood. The receptor set was obtained from a female donor with papillary thyroid cancer or a benign thyroid nodule (not recorded which). Some clones in this sample may be carry-over from other donors' samples.

This chain links TRBV11-2 with TRBJ2-1; TRBD2 matches at 9 bases. CDR3 length: 15 amino acids. CDR1 and CDR2 from the germline V gene are SGHAT and FQNNGV. J gave up 0 bases and V 10 bases, and 7 bases lay outside the gene matches. CDR3 coding DNA: TGTGCCACCCAGCGGGAGGATAACTCCTACAATGAGCAGTTCTTC. This translates into CATQREDNSYNEQFF.

The chain joins TRBV13 to TRBJ1-3; TRBD1 matches at 8 bases. The CDR3 contains 17 residues. The junction had 10 bases not matched to a gene; V was cut back by 3 bases and J by 3 bases. Looked up from germline, CDR1 is PRHDT and CDR2 is FYEKMQ (reference sequence). CDR3 amino acids: CASSFTRQGASGNTIYF. CDR3 in DNA: TGTGCCAGCAGCTTTACCAGGCAGGGGGCTAGTGGAAACACCATATATTTT. Drawing the rest from reference TRBV13 and TRBJ1-3, the complete variable domain is AAGVIQSPRHLIKEKRETATLKCYPIPRHDTVYWYQQGPGQDPQFLISFYEKMQSDKGSIPDRFSAQQFSDYHSELNMSSLELGDSALYFCASSFTRQGASGNTIYFGEGSWLTVV.

Ten or more counts support this clone. The rearrangement joins TRBV13 to TRBJ2-7; possible D gene TRBD1, 6 bases. V lost 3 bases to trimming and J lost 4 bases, with 7 bases between them. The CDR3 contains 12 residues. Germline V gives CDR1 PRHDT, CDR2 FYEKMQ (reference sequence). CDR3 DNA sequence: TGTGCCAGCAGCTTGACAGGATACGAGCAGTACTTC. This codes for CASSLTGYEQYF.

This clone was detected a few times. This chain connects TRBV5-1 to TRBJ2-3; D may be TRBD2 (5 bases). This CDR3 is built from 15 residues. V was cut by 5 bases and J by 0 bases, with 13 bases left in between. In germline, CDR1 is SGHRS, CDR2 YFSETQ. The CDR3 spells CASRLSLASTDTQYF. The CDR3 DNA follows: TGCGCCAGCAGACTTTCGCTAGCTAGCACAGATACGCAGTATTTT. The full variable domain, in which reference TRBV5-1 and TRBJ2-3 provide the parts outside the CDR3, is KAGVTQTPRYLIKTRGQQVTLSCSPISGHRSVSWYQQTPGQGLQFLFEYFSETQRNKGNFPGRFSGRQFSNSRSEMNVSTLELGDSALYLCASRLSLASTDTQYFGPGTRLTVL.

There are many counts of this clone. This may stem from a read error, because a much larger clone lies one nucleotide away. V gene TRBV29-1 combines with J gene TRBJ2-1; 7 positions match TRBD2. The CDR3 has 13 residues. Germline V gene sequence: CDR1 SQVTM, CDR2 ANQGSEA. V dropped 2 bases and J dropped 12; count of bases not matched to a gene: 10. CDR3 sequence: CSVEKAGAALQFF. The CDR3 region has the DNA TGCAGCGTTGAAAAGGCGGGAGCCGCTCTGCAGTTCTTC.

This clone has a count of ten or more. The rearrangement uses TRBV7-8 and TRBJ2-5, with D perhaps matching TRBD1 or TRBD2 (6 bases each). Trimming pared 5 bases from V and 5 bases from J, leaving 12 bases between. Germline CDR1 is SGHVS and CDR2 is FQNEAQ. The length of the CDR3 is 13 residues. The CDR3 spells CASSTRRGETQYF. CDR3 bases: TGTGCCAGCAGCACCCGGAGGGGGGAGACCCAGTACTTC.

The J gene is TRBJ2-3, the V gene TRBV20-1, with 7 bases fitting TRBD2. The V and J ends lost 0 bases and 4 bases, in that order; junction bases with no gene match: 7. Germline V gene sequence: CDR1 DFQATT, CDR2 SNEGSKA (reference sequence). The CDR3 consists of 15 residues. CDR3 coding DNA: TGCAGTGCTAGAGATAGGCGGGAGCCCGCAGATACGCAGTATTTT. Protein: CSARDRREPADTQYF.

This clone was counted ten times or more. The chain uses TRBV5-1 and TRBJ1-1, with D perhaps matching TRBD1 (6 bases). Germline CDR1 SGHRS, CDR2 YFSETQ. The CDR3 sequence is 14 residues long. Between the trimmed V and J ends, which lost 3 bases and 1 base, there was a span of 10 bases. Here the CDR3 DNA reads TGCGCCAGCAGCTCAGGGGCTCCGAACACTGAAGCTTTCTTT. Protein: CASSSGAPNTEAFF.

The chain recombines TRBV5-1 with TRBJ1-2, with 8 positions matching TRBD1. V lost 3 bases and J lost 4; bases outside the gene matches: 5. This CDR3 is 14 amino acids long. Germline CDR1 SGHRS, CDR2 YFSETQ. In DNA, the CDR3 is TGCGCCAGCAGCTCCGGACAGGGACCCTATGGCTACACCTTC. Protein sequence: CASSSGQGPYGYTF.

This clone was found many times. This chain links TRBV10-3 with TRBJ2-2; TRBD1 agrees at 8 bases. Looked up from germline, CDR1 is ENHRY and CDR2 is SYGVKD. J gave up 0 bases and V 0 bases, and 9 bases lay outside the gene matches. The CDR3 totals 19 residues. CDR3 nucleotides: TGTGCCATCAGTGAGTCGAATCTCTTACAGGGGGCGAACACCGGGGAGCTGTTTTTT. This sequence encodes CAISESNLLQGANTGELFF.

This clone was detected ten times or more. One end of the junction varies from germline; a read error may be responsible. This chain connects TRBV14 to TRBJ2-2; the D gene is possibly TRBD2 (6 bases). The germline gives CDR1 SGHDN, CDR2 FVKESK. The CDR3 has 16 residues. In DNA, the CDR3 is TGTGCCAGCAGCAAGTACATGGGAGGTGCCACCGGGGAGCTGCTTTTT. Protein: CASSKYMGGATGELLF.

This clone qualifies as medium-sized (0.01 to 0.1%). The chain has TRBV5-1 and TRBJ2-2, with 8 bases lining up with TRBD2. Germline V gene data show CDR1 as SGHRS and CDR2 as YFSETQ. The CDR3 runs 16 residues. With 4 bases clipped from V and 0 bases from J, the junction kept 5 bases outside the gene matches. The CDR3 DNA follows: TGCGCCAGCAGCCCGGGCGGGAGGCCGAACACCGGGGAGCTGTTTTTT. It specifies CASSPGGRPNTGELFF.

This clone was counted a few times. The V and J genes are TRBV6-1 and TRBJ2-2; TRBD2 matches at 7 bases. Germline V gene sequence: CDR1 MNHNS, CDR2 SASEGT. This CDR3 has 14 residues. J gave up 3 bases and V 6 bases, and 4 bases lay outside the gene matches. This CDR3 is CASSSGLYTGELFF. CDR3 DNA: TGTGCCAGCAGCTCGGGACTATACACCGGGGAGCTGTTTTTT.

This chain links TRBV27 with TRBJ1-3; 8 positions agree with TRBD1. The CDR3 loop spans 15 amino acids. V gave up 5 bases and J gave up 3 bases; unmatched junction bases: 6. From germline, CDR1 is MNHEY and CDR2 SMNVEV (reference sequence). CDR3 nucleotides: TGTGCCAGCAGTCTACAGGGGGTAGGTGGAAACACCATATATTTT. This encodes CASSLQGVGGNTIYF.

On this clone itself: This may come from a read error, since a much larger clone is one base off. The genes are TRBV6-2 or TRBV6-3 and TRBJ1-5, with D unresolved. V was shortened by 5 bases and J by 5 bases, with 13 bases between the two germline ends. This CDR3 is built from 14 residues. The germline V gene has CDR1 MNHEY and CDR2 SVGEGT. The CDR3 DNA sequence: TGTGCCAGCAGTATCAGGCAGATGGATCAGCCCCAGCATTTT. This encodes CASSIRQMDQPQHF.

The rearrangement links TRBV6-2 or TRBV6-3 to TRBJ1-6; D is undetermined. Trimming removed 5 bases at V and 10 bases at J, with 15 bases between. The germline gives CDR1 MNHEY, CDR2 SVGEGT. The CDR3 sequence is 14 residues long. Written as DNA, the CDR3 is TGTGCCAGCAGTGGGGAAGTCGACCCCTCACCCCTCCACTTT. Translated: CASSGEVDPSPLHF.

This clone turned up a few times. The rearrangement joins TRBV6-1 to TRBJ1-2, with TRBD1 matching 9 bases. V was clipped by 7 bases and J by 2 bases; unmatched bases: 5. CDR3 length equals 14 residues. Germline CDR1 and CDR2: MNHNS and SASEGT. In nucleotides, the CDR3 is TGTGCCAGCATCCCCGACAGGGGGAACTATGGCTACACCTTC. Its protein is CASIPDRGNYGYTF.

The sample holds a few counts of this clone. The chain combines TRBV19 with TRBJ2-3; 9 nucleotides match TRBD2. CDR1 and CDR2 (germline): LNHDA, SQIVND (reference sequence). This CDR3 has 15 residues. J gave up 2 bases and V 10 bases, and 10 bases lay outside the gene matches. The CDR3 DNA is TGTGCCACCAATCCGACTAGCGGCTCCACAGATACGCAGTATTTT. Amino acids: CATNPTSGSTDTQYF. The full variable domain, its missing parts supplied by reference TRBV19 and TRBJ2-3, is DGGITQSPKYLFRKEGQNVTLSCEQNLNHDAMYWYRQDPGQGLRLIYYSQIVNDFQKGDIAEGYSVSREKKESFPLTVTSAQKNPTAFYLCATNPTSGSTDTQYFGPGTRLTVL.

In its sample, this clone was seen many times. This chain links TRBV18 with TRBJ2-5; D unclear. Germline assignment: CDR1 KGHSH and CDR2 LQKENI. Trimming pared 1 base from V and 2 bases from J, leaving 8 bases between. The CDR3 has 14 residues. The CDR3 DNA reads as TGTGCCAGCTCACCACGGCTAGATCAAGAGACCCAGTACTTC. This sequence encodes CASSPRLDQETQYF.

This clone was detected many times. The chain carries TRBV11-2 and TRBJ2-1; 12 bases are shared with TRBD2. CDR3 length: 14 residues. V dropped 5 bases and J dropped 7; count of bases not matched to a gene: 3. Germline lookup yields CDR1 SGHAT and CDR2 FQNNGV. CDR3 coding DNA: TGTGCCAGCAGCCTAGCGGGAGGGTGGAATGAGCAGTTCTTC. This sequence encodes CASSLAGGWNEQFF.

This clone was seen ten or more times. The V call is TRBV6-1, the J call TRBJ2-1; tentatively, D is TRBD2 (6 bases). In germline, CDR1 is MNHNS, CDR2 SASEGT. This CDR3 region has 15 residues. V was trimmed by 5 bases and J by 2 bases, leaving 13 bases between them. CDR3 sequence (DNA): TGTGCCAGCAGTACCGTGGCGGGGACCTACAATGAGCAGTTCTTC. Protein: CASSTVAGTYNEQFF.

This clone occurred many times. Here the CDR3 omits its conserved ending phenylalanine or tryptophan, so a read error is the likely source. The V gene is TRBV7-9, the J gene TRBJ2-5; D unresolved. Trimming removed 1 base from V and 0 bases from J, with 9 bases in between. CDR3 size: 15 residues. Looked up from germline, CDR1 is SEHNR and CDR2 is FQNEAQ (reference sequence). The CDR3 loop is CASSLVPGDQETQYL. As DNA, the CDR3 is TGTGCCAGCAGCTTAGTGCCTGGGGACCAAGAGACCCAGTACCTC.

This clone occurred many times. This chain uses TRBV11-3 with TRBJ2-1, with TRBD2 matching over 7 bases. V lost 1 base to trimming and J lost 7 bases; unmatched junction nucleotides: 1. This CDR3 comprises 13 residues. CDR1 and CDR2 from the germline V gene are SGHNT and YENEEA. Here the CDR3 DNA reads TGTGCCAGCAGCTTAGTCGGGAGGAATGAGCAGTTCTTC. As protein: CASSLVGRNEQFF.

This clone was recorded many times. V is TRBV27 and J is TRBJ1-1; no definite D call. This CDR3 is built from 13 residues. CDR1 and CDR2 from the germline V gene are MNHEY and SMNVEV (reference sequence). V gave up 3 bases and J gave up 0 bases, with 5 bases separating them. The CDR3 region has the DNA TGTGCCAGCAGTTTGGCCTTGAACACTGAAGCTTTCTTT. Translation gives CASSLALNTEAFF.

This clone was observed a few times. The chain uses TRBV6-1 and TRBJ1-2, with D unresolved. The CDR3 sequence is 14 residues long. The V gene lost 2 bases and the J gene lost 3 bases, with 10 bases spanning the gap. Germline V lookup: CDR1 MNHNS, CDR2 SASEGT. This chain's CDR3 is CASSESVGDYGYTF. The CDR3 DNA follows: TGTGCCAGCAGTGAATCGGTCGGGGACTATGGCTACACCTTC.

Ten or more counts support this clone. The V gene is TRBV20-1, the J gene TRBJ1-2; D remains ambiguous. The CDR3 covers 13 residues. Germline CDR1 reads DFQATT; CDR2 reads SNEGSKA (reference sequence). V shed 5 bases and J shed 5 bases, with 15 bases lying between them. The CDR3 spells CSASQPPGYGYTF. CDR3 coding DNA: TGCAGTGCTTCCCAGCCCCCGGGATATGGCTACACCTTC.